Below are 4 T cell receptor beta chains sequenced from a single sample in a study of cytomegalovirus exposure and HLA in healthy donors. Amplification used 60 Vbeta primers and 13 Jbeta primers. Using immunoSEQ multiplex PCR, the repertoire was profiled, and TCRdb retains in-frame clones only, with some absent. The sample shows under 120,000 clones, 74% of them seen only once. Sequenced: PBMCs. Source of these receptors: a man aged 45-65 years in good health and CMV-seropositive.

The chain is built from TRBV10-3 and TRBJ2-1, with 12 bases fitting TRBD2. V was clipped by 7 bases and J by 7 bases; unmatched bases: 5. Germline V gene data show CDR1 as ENHRY and CDR2 as SYGVKD. The CDR3 loop spans 14 amino acids. CDR3 loop: CAITPSGRENEQFF. CDR3 bases: TGTGCCATCACCCCTAGCGGGAGGGAAAATGAGCAGTTCTTC.

The V gene is TRBV5-4, the J gene TRBJ2-7; 8 positions agree with TRBD1. V was pared by 4 bases and J by 3 bases, with 12 bases of the junction left unmatched. Germline loops: CDR1 SGHNT, CDR2 YYREEE (reference sequence). This CDR3 contains 16 residues. The CDR3 spells CASSADRGTPYYEQYF. The CDR3 DNA is TGTGCCAGCAGCGCCGACAGGGGTACTCCCTACTACGAGCAGTACTTC.

The rearrangement uses TRBV7-2 and TRBJ2-3; 7 nucleotides align to TRBD2. The CDR3 has 18 amino acids. V gave up 4 bases and J gave up 0 bases; unmatched junction bases: 13. CDR1 is SGHTA and CDR2 is FQGNSA in the germline V gene. This CDR3 is CASSSISGGSFSTDTQYF. The CDR3 coding sequence is TGTGCCAGCAGCTCCATTTCCGGGGGGTCTTTTAGCACAGATACGCAGTATTTT.

The rearrangement joins TRBV5-1 to TRBJ2-7; possibly TRBD1 for D (7 bases). V was clipped by 4 bases and J by 4 bases, with 18 bases between them. The CDR3 is 15 residues long. Germline CDR1 and CDR2: SGHRS and YFSETQ. CDR3 coding DNA: TGCGCCAGCAGCCCAGGGGGGCGCCCCCCTTACGAGCAGTACTTC. Translation: CASSPGGRPPYEQYF.